One and the same sample provided the 22 T cell receptor beta chains below, sequenced in a study of cytomegalovirus exposure and HLA in healthy donors. This PCR relied on a set of 60 Vbeta primers and 13 Jbeta primers. Here immunoSEQ multiplex PCR was the method, and the copy in TCRdb shows in-frame clones only, minus some. Of about 150,000 clones in the sample, roughly 78% were seen once. Sample: PBMCs. The receptors shown here come from a woman aged 45-65 years in good health and CMV-seropositive.

The V and J genes are TRBV27 and TRBJ1-1, with a possible D match to TRBD1 (5 bases). Germline values: CDR1 MNHEY, CDR2 SMNVEV (reference sequence). Trimming removed 2 bases at V and 0 bases at J, with 13 bases between. This CDR3 has 16 residues. The CDR3 protein is CASSLLGGGMNTEAFF. DNA for the CDR3: TGTGCCAGCAGTTTACTTGGGGGGGGGATGAACACTGAAGCTTTCTTT.

This chain uses TRBV14 with TRBJ2-5; 10 positions agree with TRBD1. The DNA matches TRBJ2-7 better at its end, which makes the J call doubtful. The CDR3 contains 18 residues. Germline CDR1 and CDR2: SGHDN and FVKESK. CDR3 sequence: CASSQEELGTGVWNEQYF. CDR3 DNA sequence: TGTGCCAGCAGCCAAGAAGAACTCGGGACAGGGGTATGGAACGAGCAGTACTTC.

The chain recombines TRBV7-9 with TRBJ2-5, with 7 bases lining up with TRBD2. CDR1 SEHNR and CDR2 FQNEAQ come from the germline V gene (reference sequence). Unmatched junction bases numbered 5, after V lost 3 bases and J lost 4 bases. The CDR3 is made up of 14 amino acids. The CDR3 DNA is TGTGCCAGCAGCTTGAGGGAGGGCCTAGAGACCCAGTACTTC. This translates into CASSLREGLETQYF.

This chain uses TRBV5-1 with TRBJ2-1; D may be TRBD2 (5 bases). With 8 bases removed from V and 0 bases from J, the gap between germline ends came to 24 bases. The CDR3 runs 18 residues. Germline V gene sequence: CDR1 SGHRS, CDR2 YFSETQ. The DNA for the CDR3 is TGCGCCAGTAGGAGGATAACGAGCGCAGAAGGCTCCTACAATGAGCAGTTCTTC. Its translation: CASRRITSAEGSYNEQFF.

The rearrangement links TRBV9 to TRBJ2-2; 10 nucleotides line up with TRBD2. The CDR3 spans 16 residues. V shed 3 bases, J shed 1 base, and the junction held 3 bases outside the gene matches. Germline V gene data show CDR1 as SGDLS and CDR2 as YYNGEE. CDR3 in amino acids: CASSGRLAGNTGELFF. CDR3 DNA sequence: TGTGCCAGCAGCGGGAGACTAGCGGGGAACACCGGGGAGCTGTTTTTT.

The chain combines TRBV5-1 with TRBJ2-2; unclear D gene. The CDR3 contains 15 residues. V lost 2 bases, J lost 0 bases, and 8 bases lay in between. CDR1 is SGHRS and CDR2 is YFSETQ in the germline V gene. In nucleotides, the CDR3 is TGCGCCAGCAGCTTAGGAGATCCGAACACCGGGGAGCTGTTTTTT. Protein: CASSLGDPNTGELFF.

The chain uses TRBV5-1 and TRBJ2-7; 9 nucleotides match TRBD1. V dropped 2 bases and J dropped 6; count of bases not matched to a gene: 9. This CDR3 comprises 15 residues. The V gene's germline CDR1 is SGHRS and CDR2 YFSETQ. The CDR3 DNA is TGCGCCAGCAGCTTTAATTCGGACAGGGGAAGCGAGCAGTACTTC. Translation gives CASSFNSDRGSEQYF.

The chain is built from TRBV12-5 and TRBJ2-5; TRBD1 might be the D (6 bases). Germline assignment: CDR1 LGHNT and CDR2 FRNRAP. Trimming removed 6 bases at V and 2 bases at J, with 10 bases between. The CDR3 length is 13 residues. The CDR3 sequence: CASGTGHQETQYF. The CDR3 region has the DNA TGTGCTAGTGGCACGGGACATCAAGAGACCCAGTACTTC.

The V gene is TRBV18, the J gene TRBJ2-7, with 16 bases lining up with TRBD2. The V and J ends lost 6 bases and 7 bases, in that order; junction bases with no gene match: 12. Germline CDR1 is KGHSH and CDR2 is LQKENI. CDR3 length: 17 residues. The CDR3 sequence is CASSLAGLAGGPREQYF. As DNA, the CDR3 is TGTGCCAGCTCCCTCGCGGGACTAGCGGGAGGGCCCAGGGAGCAGTACTTC.

This sequence joins TRBV7-2 and TRBJ2-2; no clear D. The germline V gene encodes CDR1 SGHTA and CDR2 FQGNSA. Deletions cut 1 base from V and 8 bases from J, with 5 bases between. The CDR3 sequence is 12 residues long. CDR3 loop: CASSLDSGELFF. In nucleotides, the CDR3 is TGTGCCAGCAGCTTAGATTCGGGGGAGCTGTTTTTT.

Remarks on this clone: At one end, the junction sequence differs from germline, possibly due to a read error. This chain joins TRBV7-9 and TRBJ2-1; TRBD1 matches 8 bases. This CDR3 spans 16 amino acids. Per germline, CDR1 SEHNR and CDR2 FQNEAQ (reference sequence). CDR3 in amino acids: CSSSFLDRVPYNEQFF. The CDR3 nucleotides are TGTTCCAGCAGCTTTCTGGACAGGGTACCCTACAATGAGCAGTTCTTC.

J is TRBJ2-7 and V is TRBV6-6, with 14 bases identical to TRBD2. In germline, CDR1 is MNHNY, CDR2 SVGAGI (reference sequence). The CDR3 spans 12 residues. Trimming removed 4 bases from V and 11 bases from J; junction bases left unmatched: 1. The CDR3 region has the DNA TGTGCCAGCAGTTCGGGACTAGCGGGGGAGTACTTC. Residues: CASSSGLAGEYF.

This clone appeared a few times. The chain is built from TRBV9 and TRBJ2-7, with D tentatively TRBD2 (7 bases). The CDR3 length is 13 residues. V lost 2 bases and J 6 bases, leaving 12 bases between the germline ends. Per the germline V gene, CDR1 is SGDLS and CDR2 is YYNGEE. The CDR3 DNA reads TGTGCCAGCAGCGTGCAGGGAGGGGGCGAGCAGTACTTC. Translated: CASSVQGGGEQYF.

V and J are TRBV6-1 and TRBJ2-5, with 7 bases lining up with TRBD1. The trim removed 7 bases at V and 7 bases at J, leaving 9 bases unmatched. Per the germline V gene, CDR1 is MNHNS and CDR2 is SASEGT. The CDR3 is made up of 13 amino acids. CDR3 in amino acids: CASTGWTGRTQYF. Written as DNA, the CDR3 is TGTGCCAGCACCGGGTGGACAGGAAGGACCCAGTACTTC.

The genes are TRBV6-5 and TRBJ1-2, with D tentatively TRBD1 (5 bases). The CDR3 runs to 15 residues. Per germline, CDR1 MNHEY and CDR2 SVGAGI. Trimming took off 0 bases at V and 8 bases at J, with 16 bases between the two ends. CDR3 sequence reads: CASSYSGPRLEGYTF. CDR3 coding DNA: TGTGCCAGCAGTTACTCGGGGCCCCGACTCGAGGGCTACACCTTC.

The rearrangement joins TRBV7-2 to TRBJ2-3; 11 bases match TRBD2. V gave up 1 base and J gave up 4 bases; unmatched junction bases: 4. The CDR3 has 16 amino acids. Germline CDR1 is SGHTA and CDR2 is FQGNSA. The DNA for the CDR3 is TGTGCCAGCAGCTTAGAACTAGCGGGGGTACCAGATACGCAGTATTTT. Amino acids: CASSLELAGVPDTQYF. Based on the CDR3 plus reference TRBV7-2 and TRBJ2-3, the full variable domain is GAGVSQSPSNKVTEKGKDVELRCDPISGHTALYWYRQSLGQGLEFLIYFQGNSAPDKSGLPSDRFSAERTGGSVSTLTIQRTQQEDSAVYLCASSLELAGVPDTQYFGPGTRLTVL.

The CDR3 reads CASSTYRGDVGNQPQHF. The DNA of the CDR3 is TGTGCCAGTAGTACCTACAGGGGCGACGTGGGCAATCAGCCCCAGCATTTT. V gene TRBV19 combines with J gene TRBJ1-5; 7 positions agree with TRBD1. V lost 4 bases, J lost 2 bases, and 11 bases stayed unmatched. The CDR3 spans 17 residues. Germline V lookup: CDR1 LNHDA, CDR2 SQIVND (reference sequence). The full variable domain, its missing parts supplied by reference TRBV19 and TRBJ1-5, is DGGITQSPKYLFRKEGQNVTLSCEQNLNHDAMYWYRQDPGQGLRLIYYSQIVNDFQKGDIAEGYSVSREKKESFPLTVTSAQKNPTAFYLCASSTYRGDVGNQPQHFGDGTRLSIL.

This chain links TRBV6-1 with TRBJ1-6; TRBD1 matches at 7 bases. The junction had 10 bases not matched to a gene; V was cut back by 3 bases and J by 2 bases. The CDR3 sequence is 18 residues long. CDR1 is MNHNS and CDR2 is SASEGT in the germline V gene. This chain's CDR3 is CASSERDSSFTYNSPLHF. Here the CDR3 DNA reads TGTGCCAGCAGTGAGCGGGACAGTTCCTTCACCTATAATTCACCCCTCCACTTT.

The gene calls are TRBV29-1 and TRBJ2-3, with TRBD2 matching over 7 bases. Losses at the gene ends were 6 bases for V and 1 base for J; bases not matched to a gene: 7. This CDR3 contains 14 residues. Germline loops: CDR1 SQVTM, CDR2 ANQGSEA. CDR3 loop: CSVGGSRGTDTQYF. The CDR3 region has the DNA TGCAGCGTGGGGGGGAGTAGGGGCACAGATACGCAGTATTTT.

V usage is TRBV7-2 and J usage is TRBJ2-5; the match to TRBD2 covers 8 bases. The end of the DNA is better explained by TRBJ2-7, so the J call may be wrong. In germline, CDR1 is SGHTA, CDR2 FQGNSA. This CDR3 has 15 residues. The CDR3 DNA sequence: TGTGCCAGCAGCCTTAGGACTAGCCCCGCCTACGAGCAGTACTTC. Translated: CASSLRTSPAYEQYF.

This chain links TRBV20-1 with TRBJ1-1; maybe TRBD1 (5 bases). This CDR3 spans 11 amino acids. Germline lookup yields CDR1 DFQATT and CDR2 SNEGSKA (reference sequence). The germline V and J ends were trimmed by 5 bases and 8 bases, with 12 bases remaining between them. Here the CDR3 reads CSAYGGGEAFF. In DNA form, the CDR3 reads TGCAGTGCTTACGGGGGTGGAGAAGCTTTCTTT.

As concerns this clone: One end of the junction varies from germline; a read error may be responsible. The rearrangement uses TRBV7-7 and TRBJ2-1; maybe TRBD2 (6 bases). Germline loops: CDR1 SSHAT, CDR2 FNYEAQ (reference sequence). This CDR3 has 13 residues. This CDR3 reads CASSLAERGEQFF. The DNA of the CDR3 is TGTGCTAGCAGCTTAGCGGAAAGGGGCGAGCAGTTCTTC.